This TCR beta chain was sequenced in a study of beta chain features in type 1 diabetes. For the study at large: Comparable age, gender and cell yields were observed in patients relative to healthy donors. Study outcomes and limitations: Patients with Type 1 diabetes showed moderately but significantly shorter TCRB CDR3s in all four CD4+ subsets.

This CDR3 comprises 15 residues. V shed 3 bases and J 0 bases; nucleotides not matched to a gene: 4. CDR1 and CDR2 (germline): SGHNT, YYREEE (reference sequence). The whole isolated RNA underwent reverse transcription, so sequencing captured expressed TCRB transcripts. Profiled with immunoSEQ multiplex PCR; TCRdb holds only in-frame clones, not every one. This table holds about 700,000 clones, 13% found once. There are a few counts of this clone. No antigen is known for it. This clonotype was sampled from a man between 18 and 29 years old with type 1 diabetes. The chain employs TRBV5-4 and TRBJ1-1, with 8 bases identical to TRBD1. Sequencing was performed on naive CD4+ T cells from blood. The CDR3 DNA reads as TGTGCCAGCAGCTCGCGGGACAGGATGAACACTGAAGCTTTCTTT. Residues: CASSSRDRMNTEAFF.